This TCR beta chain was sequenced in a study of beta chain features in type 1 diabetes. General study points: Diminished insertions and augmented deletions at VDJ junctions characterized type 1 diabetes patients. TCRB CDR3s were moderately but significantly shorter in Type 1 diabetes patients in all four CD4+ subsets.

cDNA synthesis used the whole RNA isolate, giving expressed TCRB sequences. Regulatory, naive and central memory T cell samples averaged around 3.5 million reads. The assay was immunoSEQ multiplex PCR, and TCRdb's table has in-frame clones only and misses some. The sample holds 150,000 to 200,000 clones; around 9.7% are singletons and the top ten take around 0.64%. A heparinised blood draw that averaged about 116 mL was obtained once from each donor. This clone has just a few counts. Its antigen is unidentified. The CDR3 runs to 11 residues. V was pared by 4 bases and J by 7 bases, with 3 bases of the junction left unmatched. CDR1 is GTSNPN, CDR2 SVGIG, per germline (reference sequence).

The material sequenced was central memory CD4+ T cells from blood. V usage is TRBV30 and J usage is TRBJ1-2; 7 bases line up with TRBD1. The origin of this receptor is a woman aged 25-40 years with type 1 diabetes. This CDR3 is CAWNQGVGYTF. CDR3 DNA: TGTGCCTGGAATCAGGGGGTTGGCTACACCTTC. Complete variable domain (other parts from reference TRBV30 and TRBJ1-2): SQTIHQWPATLVQPVGSPLSLECTVEGTSNPNLYWYRQAAGRGLQLLFYSVGIGQISSEVPQNLSASRPQDRQFILSSKKLLLSDSGFYLCAWNQGVGYTFGSGTRLTVV.